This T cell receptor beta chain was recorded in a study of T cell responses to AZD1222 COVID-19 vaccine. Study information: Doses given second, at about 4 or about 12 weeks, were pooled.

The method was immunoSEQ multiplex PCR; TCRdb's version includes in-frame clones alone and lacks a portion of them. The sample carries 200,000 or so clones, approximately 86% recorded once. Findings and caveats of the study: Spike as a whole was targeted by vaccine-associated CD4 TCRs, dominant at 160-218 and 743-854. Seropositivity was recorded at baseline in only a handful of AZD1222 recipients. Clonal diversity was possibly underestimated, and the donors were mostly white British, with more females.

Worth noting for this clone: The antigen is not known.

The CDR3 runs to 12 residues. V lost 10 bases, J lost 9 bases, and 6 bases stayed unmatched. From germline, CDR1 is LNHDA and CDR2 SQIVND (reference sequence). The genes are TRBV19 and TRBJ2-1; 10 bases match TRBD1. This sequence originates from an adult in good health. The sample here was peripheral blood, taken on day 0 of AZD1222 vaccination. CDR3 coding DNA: TGTGCCACGACAGGGGGCCCGGGTGAGCAGTTCTTC. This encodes CATTGGPGEQFF.